The 9 T cell receptor beta chains reported below all come from one sample, sequenced in a study of T cell responses to AZD1222 COVID-19 vaccine. Assay used: immunoSEQ multiplex PCR; TCRdb lists only in-frame clones, some missing. Among more than 150,000 clones, 90% were seen once, and the ten largest hold 1.5%. The sample in question was peripheral blood, obtained on day 0 of AZD1222 vaccination. Receptors originate from an adult in good health.

The chain carries TRBV6-2 or TRBV6-3 and TRBJ1-6; no firm D call. In germline, CDR1 is MNHEY, CDR2 SVGEGT. The CDR3 loop spans 15 amino acids. Trimming pared 5 bases from V and 11 bases from J, leaving 19 bases between. The CDR3 region has the DNA TGTGCCAGCAGTACTGAGGAAGAGATCCAGGCACCCCTCCACTTT. Its protein is CASSTEEEIQAPLHF.

The rearrangement uses TRBV7-3 and TRBJ2-2; 12 positions agree with TRBD2. This CDR3 is 18 amino acids long. The germline gives CDR1 SGHTA, CDR2 FQGTGA. Trimming removed 4 bases from V and 5 bases from J; junction bases left unmatched: 11. CDR3 sequence (DNA): TGTGCCAGCAGCTCGATAGGGACTAGCGGGCTGGGAACCGGGGAGCTGTTTTTT. Residues: CASSSIGTSGLGTGELFF.

Details on this clone: The sample has other DNA sequences that encode this CDR3 too. This chain joins TRBV5-6 and TRBJ1-2; unclear D gene. The CDR3 spans 12 residues. V gave up 0 bases and J gave up 1 base, with 1 base separating them. The germline CDR1 and CDR2 sequences are SGHDT and YYEEEE. The CDR3 is CASSLGNYGYTF. As DNA, the CDR3 is TGTGCCAGCAGCTTGGGTAACTATGGCTACACCTTC.

This rearrangement joins TRBV6-2 or TRBV6-3 to TRBJ2-2; 8 nucleotides agree with TRBD2. The ends lost 0 bases at V and 7 bases at J; junction bases unmatched: 10. CDR1 is MNHEY and CDR2 is SVGEGT in the germline V gene. This CDR3 is built from 17 residues. CDR3 sequence (DNA): TGTGCCAGCAGTTACTCCGAAGCGGGGGAATACGGCGGGGAGCTGTTTTTT. Translating it yields CASSYSEAGEYGGELFF.

The chain is built from TRBV10-3 and TRBJ1-2; D gene ambiguous. The CDR3 contains 14 residues. Trimming cost V 5 bases and J 1 base, with 11 bases left between them. Germline CDR1 ENHRY, CDR2 SYGVKD. Here the CDR3 DNA reads TGTGCCATCAGTACCCCGCAAAGTAACTATGGCTACACCTTC. Its protein is CAISTPQSNYGYTF.

The genes are TRBV6-2 or TRBV6-3 and TRBJ1-4; D gene uncertain. V was cut by 4 bases and J by 3 bases, with 12 bases left in between. The length of the CDR3 is 15 residues. The V gene's germline CDR1 is MNHEY and CDR2 SVGEGT. The DNA of the CDR3 is TGTGCCAGCAGTTCCGGCGGGTTGTCTAATGAAAAACTGTTTTTT. This translates into CASSSGGLSNEKLFF.

This sequence joins TRBV18 and TRBJ1-4, with D unclear. This CDR3 region has 14 residues. Per germline, CDR1 KGHSH and CDR2 LQKENI. V lost 6 bases and J lost 3, with 11 bases in between. CDR3 coding DNA: TGTGCCAGCTCCGATCGGCCGGCTAATGAAAAACTGTTTTTT. This encodes CASSDRPANEKLFF.

V is TRBV28 and J is TRBJ1-6, with a weak D call TRBD1 (5 bases). Germline CDR1 reads MDHEN; CDR2 reads SYDVKM. The length of the CDR3 is 15 residues. Trimming stripped 2 bases from V and 5 bases from J, with 10 bases between. CDR3 sequence (DNA): TGTGCCAGCAGTTTACAGGGATTCGATAATTCACCCCTCCACTTT. Encoded protein: CASSLQGFDNSPLHF. The whole variable domain, filled in from reference TRBV28 and TRBJ1-6, reads DVKVTQSSRYLVKRTGEKVFLECVQDMDHENMFWYRQDPGLGLRLIYFSYDVKMKEKGDIPEGYSVSREKKERFSLILESASTNQTSMYLCASSLQGFDNSPLHFGNGTRLTVT.

The rearrangement joins TRBV7-9 to TRBJ1-1, with 10 bases identical to TRBD1. Germline loops: CDR1 SEHNR, CDR2 FQNEAQ (reference sequence). V lost 3 bases, J lost 1 base, and 5 bases stayed unmatched. CDR3 length: 16 amino acids. CDR3 sequence (DNA): TGTGCCAGCAGCTTCGACAGGGGGCGGTGGAACACTGAAGCTTTCTTT. It translates to CASSFDRGRWNTEAFF.